Listed below are T cell receptor beta chains from one sample, sequenced in a study of T cells in Graves' hyperthyroidism and ophthalmopathy. TCRdb ran MiXCR on the multiplex PCR reads and lists one entry per CDR3 protein. Of around 600,000 distinct CDR3 sequences in the sample, approximately 14% were seen once. Sequencing was carried out using blood. The receptor set was obtained from a woman between 45 and 60 years old with Graves' ophthalmopathy. Each CDR3 is given without its conserved first and last residue. Each record gives: J gene, V gene, CDR3 protein.

>TRBJ2-7|TRBV20-1
SASGGGTSGSGEQY
>TRBJ2-7|TRBV6-9
ASSSPSSYEQY
>TRBJ2-1|TRBV20-1
SASGDSYNEQF
>TRBJ2-2|TRBV6-1
ASSKSRPRSSGELF
>TRBJ1-1|TRBV5-8
ASSKTRDRGVEAF
>TRBJ1-2|TRBV20-1
SAEGRGINYGYT
>TRBJ2-7|TRBV18
ASSPKRYSYEQY
>TRBJ2-3|TRBV29-1
SLRLNTDTQY
>TRBJ2-1|TRBV20-1
SASGLASPSYNEQF
>TRBJ2-1|TRBV6-1
ASSEAGTTYNEQF
>TRBJ2-7|TRBV4-1
ASSAGTGLYEQY
>TRBJ1-5|TRBV11-2
ASSLFGASNQPQH
>TRBJ2-2|TRBV20-1
SARVEGITGELF
>TRBJ2-7|TRBV14
ASSPRTGRAEQY
>TRBJ1-6|TRBV15
ATSRGGQGRNSPLH
>TRBJ2-1|TRBV7-3
ASSPAGQGFHNEQF
>TRBJ1-3|TRBV9
ASSVGVQIGNTIY
>TRBJ2-1|TRBV20-1
SARDLGVHEQF
>TRBJ2-6|TRBV4-2
ASSQATRTYGSGANVLT
>TRBJ1-3|TRBV7-9
ASSSPGKGASGNTIY
>TRBJ1-5|TRBV6-2/TRBV6-3
ASSYSPRDSFNQPQH
>TRBJ1-5|TRBV6-2/TRBV6-3
ASRPDTLKNQPQH
>TRBJ1-2|TRBV28
ASSTGNYGYT
>TRBJ1-2|TRBV19
ASSNRAHYGYT
>TRBJ2-6|TRBV7-8
ASSLRFRDGANVLT
>-|TRBV7-9
ASSRRSGGGTDTQH
>TRBJ2-5|TRBV30
AWSVHRGPRETQY
>TRBJ2-7|TRBV3-1
ASSDRRYEQY